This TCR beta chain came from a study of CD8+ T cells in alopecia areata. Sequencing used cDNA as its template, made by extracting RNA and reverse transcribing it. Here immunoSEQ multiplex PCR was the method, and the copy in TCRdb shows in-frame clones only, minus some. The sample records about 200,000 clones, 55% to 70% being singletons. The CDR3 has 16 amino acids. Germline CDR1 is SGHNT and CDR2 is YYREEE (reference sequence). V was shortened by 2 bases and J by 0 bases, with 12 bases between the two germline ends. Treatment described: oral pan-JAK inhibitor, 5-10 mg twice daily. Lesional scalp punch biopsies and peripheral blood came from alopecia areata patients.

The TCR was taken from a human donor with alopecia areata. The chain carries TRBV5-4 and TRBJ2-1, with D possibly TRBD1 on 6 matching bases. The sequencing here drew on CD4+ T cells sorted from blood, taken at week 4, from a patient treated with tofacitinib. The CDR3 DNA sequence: TGTGCCAGCAGCTTAGGACAGATTCCCTCCTACAATGAGCAGTTCTTC. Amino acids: CASSLGQIPSYNEQFF.